This is a list of T cell receptor beta chains from one sample in a study of metastatic and nonmetastatic thyroid tumors. TCRdb re-processed the PCR reads through MiXCR. The table records about 89,000 clones, around 13% of them present only once. The specimen sequenced was tumor tissue. These receptors all come from a female donor with papillary thyroid cancer or a benign thyroid nodule (not recorded which). Some clones in this sample may be carry-over from other donors' samples. CDR3s include the opening cysteine and the closing phenylalanine or tryptophan. D genes are given only for firm matches. Some rows have no size entry. The others give once, few or many, or a class for an expanded clone.

j_call v_call clone_size d_call cdr3_aa cdr3_nt
TRBJ2-3 TRBV7-1 many TRBD2 CASSSPGLAGGLSTDTQYF TGTGCCAGCAGCTCGCCGGGACTAGCGGGAGGGCTGAGCACAGATACGCAGTATTTT
TRBJ2-5 TRBV3-1 many NA CASSQDRPGQETQYF TGTGCCAGCAGCCAAGATAGACCGGGCCAAGAGACCCAGTACTTC
TRBJ1-1 TRBV29-1 many NA CSVRRQENTEAFF TGCAGCGTTAGACGACAGGAGAACACTGAAGCTTTCTTT
TRBJ2-6 TRBV2 many TRBD1 CASSLRTGAGANVLTF TGTGCCAGCAGTCTAAGGACAGGGGCTGGGGCCAACGTCCTGACTTTC
TRBJ1-1 TRBV5-1 few NA CASSFGGVTSNTESFF TGCGCCAGCAGCTTTGGTGGGGTGACAAGTAACACTGAATCTTTCTTT
TRBJ2-5 TRBV2 many NA CASRMGDSPWETQYF TGTGCCAGCAGAATGGGCGATTCCCCCTGGGAGACCCAGTACTTC
TRBJ2-1 TRBV24-1 NA TRBD2 CATSNRYRKRECAYNEQFF TGTGCCACCAGTAACCGGTACAGAAAGCGGGAGTGCGCCTACAATGAGCAGTTCTTC
TRBJ1-1 TRBV7-3 many NA CASSQGWGENTEAFF TGTGCCAGCAGCCAAGGATGGGGTGAGAACACTGAAGCTTTCTTT
TRBJ1-5 TRBV25-1 many NA CASSFRASDQPQHF TGTGCCAGCAGTTTCCGGGCCTCAGACCAGCCCCAGCATTTT
TRBJ2-1 TRBV29-1 many TRBD2 CSVEGTSHEQFF TGCAGCGTTGAAGGGACTAGTCATGAGCAGTTCTTC
TRBJ2-1 TRBV12-3/TRBV12-4 NA TRBD2 CATTGEVGRAYEQFF TGTGCCACCACGGGGGAGGTCGGGAGGGCTTATGAGCAGTTCTTC
TRBJ1-2 TRBV11-2 many TRBD1 CASSSRLTGGYGYTF TGTGCCAGCAGCTCACGTTTGACAGGGGGCTATGGCTACACCTTC
TRBJ2-1 TRBV11-2 many NA CASSTRQGGYNEQFF TGTGCCAGCAGCACTCGACAGGGAGGCTACAATGAGCAGTTCTTC
TRBJ1-6 TRBV20-1 NA TRBD1 CSASGTGKNNSPLHF TGCAGTGCTTCGGGGACAGGGAAGAATAATTCACCCCTCCACTTT
TRBJ2-7 TRBV7-2 many TRBD1 CASSLIGTGGYEQYF TGTGCCAGCAGCCTCATCGGGACAGGGGGCTACGAGCAGTACTTC
TRBJ2-7 TRBV27 many TRBD1 CASAGTATYEQYF TGTGCCAGCGCCGGGACAGCTACCTACGAGCAGTACTTC
TRBJ2-1 TRBV18 many TRBD1 CASSQGAGEQFF TGTGCCAGCTCACAGGGGGCCGGTGAGCAGTTCTTC
TRBJ2-2 TRBV29-1 many TRBD2 CSVDGLAGGPNTGELFF TGCAGCGTTGATGGACTAGCGGGAGGACCAAACACCGGGGAGCTGTTTTTT
TRBJ2-7 TRBV29-1 many TRBD1 CSVVGTDYEQYF TGCAGCGTTGTCGGGACAGACTACGAGCAGTACTTC
TRBJ1-2 TRBV20-1 many NA CSAQALNYGYTF TGCAGTGCTCAGGCCCTTAACTATGGCTACACCTTC
TRBJ2-1 TRBV20-1 many TRBD1 CSARDRRSYNEQFF TGCAGTGCTAGGGACAGGCGCTCCTACAATGAGCAGTTCTTC
TRBJ2-5 TRBV10-3 many NA CAIRASDQETQYF TGTGCCATCAGAGCTAGCGACCAAGAGACCCAGTACTTC
TRBJ2-7 TRBV20-1 NA TRBD1 CSDYMGQPCYEQYF TGCAGTGATTACATGGGACAGCCCTGCTACGAGCAGTACTTC
TRBJ1-1 TRBV28 many TRBD1 CASSLLRTGGEAFF TGTGCCAGCAGTTTACTACGGACAGGGGGTGAAGCTTTCTTT
TRBJ1-2 TRBV6-1 many NA CASSEAGRDGYTF TGTGCCAGCAGTGAAGCGGGGAGGGATGGCTACACCTTC
TRBJ2-2 TRBV19 many NA CASRGALGGELFF TGTGCCAGTAGGGGAGCCCTCGGCGGGGAGCTGTTTTTT
TRBJ1-2 TRBV11-3 many NA CASSLGPDRSGGYTF TGTGCCAGCAGCTTAGGCCCCGATCGTTCAGGAGGCTACACCTTC
TRBJ1-2 TRBV19 many NA CASSGKEGTGTF TGTGCCAGTAGTGGGAAGGAGGGAACGGGAACCTTC
TRBJ2-1 TRBV6-2/TRBV6-3 many NA CASSDPISSSYNEQFF TGTGCCAGCTCGGACCCTATTTCTAGCTCCTACAATGAGCAGTTCTTC
TRBJ2-2 TRBV6-4 many TRBD1 CASRTGGDTGELFF TGTGCCAGCAGGACAGGGGGCGACACCGGGGAGCTGTTTTTT
TRBJ1-5 TRBV10-2 many NA CASSDRWSSNQPQHF TGCGCCAGCAGTGATAGGTGGAGTAGCAATCAGCCCCAGCATTTT
TRBJ1-5 TRBV24-1 many NA CASSDWGVQPQHF TGTGCCTCATCCGATTGGGGGGTTCAGCCCCAGCATTTT
TRBJ1-1 TRBV5-1 many NA CASSLEQPGPEAFF TGCGCCAGCAGCTTGGAGCAGCCAGGACCTGAAGCTTTCTTT
TRBJ1-1 TRBV12-3/TRBV12-4 many NA CASSLGANTEAFF TGTGCCAGCAGTTTAGGGGCGAACACTGAAGCTTTCTTT
TRBJ1-4 TRBV11-2 many NA CASSSGWGYNEKLFF TGTGCCAGCAGCTCCGGGTGGGGCTATAATGAAAAACTGTTTTTT
TRBJ1-6 TRBV27 many TRBD1 CASSLRGRGNSPLHF TGTGCCAGCAGTTTAAGGGGGCGGGGGAATTCACCCCTCCACTTT
TRBJ2-7 TRBV3-1 NA NA CASSQIAEYEQYF TGTGCCAGCAGCCAAATTGCGGAATACGAGCAGTACTTC
TRBJ2-2 TRBV6-5 many TRBD1 CASSYGTGDTGELFF TGTGCCAGCAGTTACGGGACAGGGGATACCGGGGAGCTGTTTTTT
TRBJ2-2 TRBV7-9 many TRBD2 CASSQGLVNTGELFF TGTGCCAGCAGCCAGGGACTAGTTAACACCGGGGAGCTGTTTTTT